This TCR beta chain was recorded in a study of CD8 T cells in Susac syndrome. After extraction with the RNeasy kit, about 0.5 to 1 ug of the RNA was reverse transcribed using random hexamers. TCR beta CDR3 was amplified by immunoSEQ multiplex PCR. This amplification extended across 54 Vbeta and 13 Jbeta segments. TCRdb recomputed calls from the immunoSEQ multiplex PCR reads with MiXCR, one row per CDR3 protein. Of about 190,000 distinct CDR3 sequences listed, under 95% are singletons. Trimming removed 5 bases from V and 3 bases from J, with 11 bases in between. CDR3 length equals 14 residues. CDR1 and CDR2 (germline): SGHTA, FQGNSA. Study-wide points: The number of individuals included in the study's TCR sequencing and HLA analysis was acknowledged as relatively small.

With respect to this clonotype: The target antigen is unknown.

CD8+ and CD4+ T cells taken from blood had their TCR beta sequenced. Sequencing was done on a sample of CD4+ T cells from PBMCs. The receptor was derived from a human donor in good health. The chain recombines TRBV7-2 with TRBJ1-3, with TRBD1 as a possible D gene (5 bases). The CDR3 reads CASSEPGFGNTIYF. For the CDR3, the DNA is TGTGCCAGCAGCGAACCAGGGTTTGGAAACACCATATATTTT.